These 7 T cell receptor beta chains came from one sample sequenced in a study of shared clonotypes between healthy human individuals. The naive CD8 fraction comprised CD45RO-negative cells positively selected for CCR7 and excluded terminally differentiated effector memory CD45RA+ cells. Some clones are missing from TCRdb's copy, which holds only in-frame ones; the method was immunoSEQ multiplex PCR. The table includes roughly 590,000 clones, nearly 97% detected once. The sequencing input was naive CD8+ T cells sorted from blood. All receptors come from a woman aged 25 to 39 in good health.

J is TRBJ1-5 and V is TRBV30, with D maybe TRBD1 (6 bases). V was clipped by 4 bases and J by 5 bases, with 18 bases between them. The germline gives CDR1 GTSNPN, CDR2 SVGIG (reference sequence). The CDR3 runs to 15 residues. CDR3 sequence: CAWNTDSEEDQPQHF. The CDR3 DNA is TGTGCCTGGAATACGGACAGCGAGGAGGATCAGCCCCAGCATTTT.

This clone was seen just once. The gene calls are TRBV27 and TRBJ2-1, with D tentatively TRBD1 (6 bases). Trimming took off 4 bases at V and 5 bases at J, with 9 bases between the two ends. This CDR3 is built from 13 residues. Germline lookup yields CDR1 MNHEY and CDR2 SMNVEV (reference sequence). The CDR3 DNA is TGTGCCAGCAGTTGGGGGCCGGACAATGAGCAGTTCTTC. This translates into CASSWGPDNEQFF.

CDR3 region: CASSNDPNTGELFF. DNA for the CDR3: TGTGCCAGCAGTAACGACCCTAACACCGGGGAGCTGTTTTTT. The rearrangement links TRBV11-2 to TRBJ2-2; no firm D call. The V and J ends lost 6 bases and 2 bases respectively, with 10 bases between them. The CDR3 sequence is 14 residues long. Germline V gene lookup returns CDR1 SGHAT and CDR2 FQNNGV.

The V call is TRBV11-2, the J call TRBJ2-7; possibly TRBD2 for D (6 bases). CDR3 length equals 16 residues. Germline CDR1 is SGHAT and CDR2 is FQNNGV. V gave up 5 bases and J gave up 2 bases, with 19 bases separating them. This CDR3 reads CASSGIEDSGTYEQYF. The CDR3 nucleotides read TGTGCCAGCAGCGGGATAGAGGATAGCGGAACCTACGAGCAGTACTTC.

This clone was counted a single time. The chain is built from TRBV5-6 and TRBJ2-3, with unresolved D. Per germline, CDR1 SGHDT and CDR2 YYEEEE. The CDR3 runs to 11 residues. The V end lost 5 bases, the J end lost 4 bases, and 5 bases lay between the germline ends. In DNA form, the CDR3 reads TGTGCCAGCAGTATAGCAGATACGCAGTATTTT. Encoded protein: CASSIADTQYF.

The chain joins TRBV7-2 to TRBJ2-7; 7 bases map to TRBD2. There are 17 residues in the CDR3. Germline lookup yields CDR1 SGHTA and CDR2 FQGNSA. V gave up 2 bases and J gave up 1 base; unmatched junction bases: 11. CDR3 DNA sequence: TGTGCCAGCAGCTTACCCCAGGGACTATCCCTTTCCTACGAGCAGTACTTC. Translation: CASSLPQGLSLSYEQYF.

Concerning this clone itself: Germline and junction disagree at one end, which may indicate a read error. This CDR3 is also generated by other DNA sequences in the sample. The rearrangement joins TRBV28 to TRBJ1-4; D uncertain. In germline, CDR1 is MDHEN, CDR2 SYDVKM. The CDR3 loop spans 11 amino acids. CDR3 region: CASSLNEKLFF. Here the CDR3 DNA reads TGTGCCAGCAGCCTAAATGAAAAGCTGTTTTTT. Full variable domain (rest looked up from reference TRBV28 and TRBJ1-4): DVKVTQSSRYLVKRTGEKVFLECVQDMDHENMFWYRQDPGLGLRLIYFSYDVKMKEKGDIPEGYSVSREKKERFSLILESASTNQTSMYLCASSLNEKLFFGSGTQLSVL.